This TCR beta chain was captured by sequencing in a study of control samples from healthy donors and cancer patients. Germline values: CDR1 MDHEN, CDR2 SYDVKM. There are 13 residues in the CDR3. Trimming removed 7 bases from V and 7 bases from J, with 14 bases in between. TCRdb's copy holds only in-frame clones and misses some; the assay was immunoSEQ multiplex PCR. This sample yields some 150,000 clones, of which 94% are seen a single time; around 12% belongs to the top ten. This clonotype was sampled from a man aged 40-50 years in good health. The sample taken for sequencing was blood. The chain links TRBV28 to TRBJ1-5, with D hard to call. CDR3 residues: CASTYGHGQPQHF. The CDR3 coding sequence is TGTGCCAGCACTTACGGTCATGGGCAGCCCCAGCATTTT.